Listed below are T cell receptor beta chains from one sample, sequenced in a study of sequential checkpoint blockade in melanoma. TCRdb's copy holds only in-frame clones and misses some; the assay was immunoSEQ multiplex PCR. The table lists over 15,000 clones, around 74% of them singletons, with about 37% in the top ten. The sample in question was CD8+ T cells sorted from blood (inferred from file names), obtained from a patient given nivolumab and ipilimumab in sequence. The receptors shown here come from a human donor with melanoma. The CDR3 runs from the conserved cysteine through the conserved F or W. The order of the fields is V gene, D gene, J gene, clone size, CDR3 DNA, CDR3 protein. A D gene is named only where the DNA matches it firmly. Size is stated for part of the rows, as once, few or many counts, or as a class when the clone is expanded.

v_gene: TRBV30
d_gene: -
j_gene: TRBJ2-7
abundance: -
CDR3nt: TGTGCCTGGAGCGCGACTTACTACGAGCAGTACTTC
CDR3aa: CAWSATYYEQYF

v_gene: TRBV12-5
d_gene: -
j_gene: TRBJ1-2
abundance: -
CDR3nt: TGTGCTAGTGGTTTTCAGGGGTCGGACTATGGCTACACCTTC
CDR3aa: CASGFQGSDYGYTF

v_gene: TRBV28
d_gene: -
j_gene: TRBJ2-7
abundance: -
CDR3nt: TGTGCCAGCAGAGCCTCCGGGACAAATTTCTACGAGCAGTACTTC
CDR3aa: CASRASGTNFYEQYF

v_gene: TRBV4-1
d_gene: TRBD1
j_gene: TRBJ2-7
abundance: -
CDR3nt: TGCGCCAGCAGCCAAGATGAGGGGGCTATGTACGAGCAGTACTTC
CDR3aa: CASSQDEGAMYEQYF

v_gene: TRBV10-3
d_gene: TRBD2
j_gene: TRBJ2-3
abundance: -
CDR3nt: TGTGCCATCAGTGAGTCGAGTGTGGTGCCTAGCGGGGGCGGTAGCACAGATACGCAGTATTTT
CDR3aa: CAISESSVVPSGGGSTDTQYF

v_gene: TRBV5-6
d_gene: -
j_gene: TRBJ2-1
abundance: -
CDR3nt: TGTGCCAGCAGCTTGGCCTTAGTCTACAATGAGCAGTTCTTC
CDR3aa: CASSLALVYNEQFF

v_gene: TRBV6-4
d_gene: -
j_gene: TRBJ2-7
abundance: few
CDR3nt: TGTGCCAGCAGTGTTCAGGCGAGCTCCTACGAGCAGTACTTC
CDR3aa: CASSVQASSYEQYF

v_gene: TRBV11-3
d_gene: -
j_gene: TRBJ2-3
abundance: -
CDR3nt: TGTGCCAGCAGCACGAGGTTTTCTGAAGATACGCAGTATTTT
CDR3aa: CASSTRFSEDTQYF

v_gene: TRBV29-1
d_gene: -
j_gene: TRBJ2-7
abundance: few
CDR3nt: TGCAGCGTTGGCCACGGGTTCGGTTACGAGCAGTACTTC
CDR3aa: CSVGHGFGYEQYF

v_gene: TRBV27
d_gene: -
j_gene: TRBJ2-3
abundance: few
CDR3nt: TGTGCCAGCAGTTACATACTAGGAGATACGCAGTATTTT
CDR3aa: CASSYILGDTQYF

v_gene: TRBV4-1
d_gene: TRBD1
j_gene: TRBJ2-5
abundance: -
CDR3nt: TGCGCCAGCAGCCAAGTGTCCACAGGGGAAGAGACCCAGTACTTC
CDR3aa: CASSQVSTGEETQYF

v_gene: TRBV30
d_gene: TRBD1
j_gene: TRBJ1-2
abundance: few
CDR3nt: TGTGCCTGGATTACCGGGACAGGACACTATGGCTACACCTTC
CDR3aa: CAWITGTGHYGYTF

v_gene: TRBV2
d_gene: -
j_gene: TRBJ2-3
abundance: few
CDR3nt: TGTGCCAGCAGTTCCAGACAGGCCGATACGCAGTATTTT
CDR3aa: CASSSRQADTQYF

v_gene: TRBV27
d_gene: TRBD1
j_gene: TRBJ2-1
abundance: -
CDR3nt: TGTGCCAGCAGCGTTAGCCGGGACAGGGCTTACAATGAGCAGTTCTTC
CDR3aa: CASSVSRDRAYNEQFF

v_gene: TRBV6-4
d_gene: -
j_gene: TRBJ2-3
abundance: few
CDR3nt: TGTGCCAGCAGCGCCCTGGCAGGGGAAGCAGATACGCAGTATTTT
CDR3aa: CASSALAGEADTQYF

v_gene: TRBV5-6
d_gene: -
j_gene: TRBJ1-3
abundance: -
CDR3nt: TGTGCCAGCAGCTTGGGCACAGGTAATGGAAACACCATATATTTT
CDR3aa: CASSLGTGNGNTIYF

v_gene: TRBV5-1
d_gene: -
j_gene: TRBJ2-7
abundance: -
CDR3nt: TGCGCCAGCAGCTCCCGGGACAAGGCCTACGAGCAGTACTTC
CDR3aa: CASSSRDKAYEQYF

v_gene: TRBV6-1
d_gene: -
j_gene: TRBJ2-2
abundance: few
CDR3nt: TGTGCCAGCAGTGTGTTAGACGGGACGAACACCGGGGAGCTGTTTTTT
CDR3aa: CASSVLDGTNTGELFF

v_gene: TRBV4-3
d_gene: -
j_gene: TRBJ2-7
abundance: -
CDR3nt: TGCGCCAGCAGCCAAGTTTTGGACAGCACCTACGAGCAGTACTTC
CDR3aa: CASSQVLDSTYEQYF

v_gene: TRBV7-6
d_gene: -
j_gene: TRBJ2-5
abundance: -
CDR3nt: TGTGCCAGCAGCTTATTCAAGGAGATGCAAGGGACCCAGTACTTC
CDR3aa: CASSLFKEMQGTQYF

v_gene: TRBV11-2
d_gene: -
j_gene: TRBJ2-1
abundance: -
CDR3nt: TGTGCCAGCACCTCCGGCCGGGACAACAATGAGCAGTTCTTC
CDR3aa: CASTSGRDNNEQFF

v_gene: TRBV29-1
d_gene: TRBD1
j_gene: TRBJ1-3
abundance: -
CDR3nt: TGCAGCGTGGTTCGGACAGGGGCTGGAAACACCATATATTTT
CDR3aa: CSVVRTGAGNTIYF

v_gene: TRBV29-1
d_gene: -
j_gene: TRBJ1-6
abundance: -
CDR3nt: TGCAGCGTAAGGGGCGTGGGCGATAATTCACCCCTCCACTTT
CDR3aa: CSVRGVGDNSPLHF

v_gene: TRBV7-9
d_gene: -
j_gene: TRBJ1-1
abundance: few
CDR3nt: TGTGCCAGCAGCCCTTACACGAACACTGAAGCTTTCTTT
CDR3aa: CASSPYTNTEAFF

v_gene: TRBV19
d_gene: -
j_gene: TRBJ1-5
abundance: -
CDR3nt: TGTGCCAGTAGTACACCCTCGCGGTCAGTCAATCAGCCCCAGCATTTT
CDR3aa: CASSTPSRSVNQPQHF

v_gene: TRBV9
d_gene: -
j_gene: TRBJ2-1
abundance: -
CDR3nt: TGTGCCAGCAGCGTAGTTGGGGACTCCCACAATGAGCAGTTCTTC
CDR3aa: CASSVVGDSHNEQFF

v_gene: TRBV5-4
d_gene: TRBD1
j_gene: TRBJ1-2
abundance: few
CDR3nt: TGTGCCAGCAGCTCCCAACCGGGACAGACTTATGGCTACACCTTC
CDR3aa: CASSSQPGQTYGYTF

v_gene: TRBV4-2
d_gene: TRBD1
j_gene: TRBJ2-1
abundance: -
CDR3nt: TGTGCCAGCAGCCAAGCGACAGGGGATTACAATGAGCAGTTCTTC
CDR3aa: CASSQATGDYNEQFF

v_gene: TRBV29-1
d_gene: -
j_gene: TRBJ1-2
abundance: -
CDR3nt: TGCAGCGTTGAAGACTTAGATGGCTACACCTTC
CDR3aa: CSVEDLDGYTF

v_gene: TRBV28
d_gene: TRBD2
j_gene: TRBJ2-3
abundance: -
CDR3nt: TGTGCCAGCAGTTTAATCCGGGAGGGCTTTACGCAGTATTTT
CDR3aa: CASSLIREGFTQYF

v_gene: TRBV2
d_gene: TRBD1
j_gene: TRBJ2-1
abundance: -
CDR3nt: TGTGCCACCCCGGGACAGGGGGCCAGAGAGCAGTTCTTC
CDR3aa: CATPGQGAREQFF

v_gene: TRBV5-6
d_gene: TRBD1
j_gene: TRBJ1-6
abundance: -
CDR3nt: TGTGCCAGCAGCCTTGGCACAGGGGAAATTTCACCCCTCCACTTT
CDR3aa: CASSLGTGEISPLHF

v_gene: TRBV27
d_gene: -
j_gene: TRBJ2-3
abundance: few
CDR3nt: TGTGCCAGCAGTTTAGGGGCCAGGATGGCAGATACGCAGTATTTT
CDR3aa: CASSLGARMADTQYF

v_gene: TRBV30
d_gene: TRBD2
j_gene: TRBJ2-5
abundance: -
CDR3nt: TGTGCCTGGAGTTTATGGACTAGCGGGGATATAAAGACCCAGTACTTC
CDR3aa: CAWSLWTSGDIKTQYF

v_gene: TRBV15
d_gene: TRBD2
j_gene: TRBJ2-5
abundance: few
CDR3nt: TGTGCCACCAGCAGAGATGGGGCAGGGAGGGGAACAGAGACCCAGTACTTC
CDR3aa: CATSRDGAGRGTETQYF

v_gene: TRBV7-8
d_gene: TRBD2
j_gene: TRBJ2-3
abundance: few
CDR3nt: TGTGCCAGCAGCCCCTGGGAGCGGGACACAGATACGCAGTATTTT
CDR3aa: CASSPWERDTDTQYF

v_gene: TRBV7-2
d_gene: TRBD1
j_gene: TRBJ2-1
abundance: few
CDR3nt: TGTGCCAGCAGCTTACTACTCTCAGGGGGGCAGTTCTTC
CDR3aa: CASSLLLSGGQFF

v_gene: TRBV29-1
d_gene: TRBD1
j_gene: TRBJ2-6
abundance: once
CDR3nt: TGCAGCGTTTGGACCGGGACAGCTAACTCTGGGGCCAACGTCCTGACTTTC
CDR3aa: CSVWTGTANSGANVLTF

v_gene: TRBV19
d_gene: TRBD2
j_gene: TRBJ2-1
abundance: -
CDR3nt: TGTGCCAGTAGTAGGGCTAGCGGCTACAATGAGCAGTTCTTC
CDR3aa: CASSRASGYNEQFF

v_gene: TRBV10-3
d_gene: -
j_gene: TRBJ2-7
abundance: once
CDR3nt: TGTGCCATCAGTGACAGGGATATTAGTTACGAGCAGTACTTC
CDR3aa: CAISDRDISYEQYF

v_gene: TRBV11-2
d_gene: -
j_gene: TRBJ1-5
abundance: once
CDR3nt: TGTGCCAGCAGCTTAGAGTCCGGGATCCAGCCCCAGCATTTT
CDR3aa: CASSLESGIQPQHF

v_gene: TRBV28
d_gene: -
j_gene: TRBJ1-1
abundance: -
CDR3nt: TGTGCCAGCAGTTGGACAATTTTATCGAACACTGAAGCTTTCTTT
CDR3aa: CASSWTILSNTEAFF